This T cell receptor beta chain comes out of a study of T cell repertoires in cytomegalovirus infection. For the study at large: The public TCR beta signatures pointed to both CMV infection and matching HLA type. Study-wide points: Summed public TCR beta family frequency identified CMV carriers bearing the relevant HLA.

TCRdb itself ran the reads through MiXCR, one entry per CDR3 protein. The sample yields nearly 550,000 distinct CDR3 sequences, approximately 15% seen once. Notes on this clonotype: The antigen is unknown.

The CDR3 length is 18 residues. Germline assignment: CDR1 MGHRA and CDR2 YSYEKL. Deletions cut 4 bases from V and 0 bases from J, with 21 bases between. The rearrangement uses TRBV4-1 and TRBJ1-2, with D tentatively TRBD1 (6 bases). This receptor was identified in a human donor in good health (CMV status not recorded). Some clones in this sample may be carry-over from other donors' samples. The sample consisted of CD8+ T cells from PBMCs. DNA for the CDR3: TGCGCCAGCAGCCTCCTTGGAGAGCCGGGACACTCTAACTATGGCTACACCTTC. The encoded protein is CASSLLGEPGHSNYGYTF.